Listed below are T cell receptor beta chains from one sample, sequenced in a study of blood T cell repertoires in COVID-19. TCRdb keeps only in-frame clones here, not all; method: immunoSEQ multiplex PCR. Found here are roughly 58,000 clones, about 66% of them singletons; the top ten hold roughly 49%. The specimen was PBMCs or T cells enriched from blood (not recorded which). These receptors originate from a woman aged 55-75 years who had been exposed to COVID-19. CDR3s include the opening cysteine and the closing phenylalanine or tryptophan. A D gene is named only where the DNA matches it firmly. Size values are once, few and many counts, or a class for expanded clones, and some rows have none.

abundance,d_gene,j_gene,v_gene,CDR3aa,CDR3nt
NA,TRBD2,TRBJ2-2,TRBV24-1,CATSDWTSGGPRNTGELFF,TGTGCCACCAGTGATTGGACTAGCGGGGGCCCAAGGAACACCGGGGAGCTGTTTTTT
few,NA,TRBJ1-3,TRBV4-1,CASSQAPRSTGNTIYF,TGCGCCAGCAGCCAAGCCCCGAGGAGTACGGGAAACACCATATATTTT
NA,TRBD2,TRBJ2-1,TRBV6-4,CASSVSGGPQFF,TGTGCCAGCAGTGTTTCGGGAGGTCCACAGTTCTTC
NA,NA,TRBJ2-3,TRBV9,CASSVEERTRRTDTQYF,TGTGCCAGCAGCGTAGAAGAGCGGACCCGACGCACAGATACGCAGTATTTT
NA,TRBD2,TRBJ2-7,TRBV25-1,CASSERGGSQENEQYF,TGTGCCAGCAGTGAGCGGGGCGGGAGTCAAGAAAACGAGCAGTACTTC
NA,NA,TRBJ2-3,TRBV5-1,CASSSLTGTDTQYF,TGCGCCAGCAGCTCTCTGACAGGTACAGATACGCAGTATTTT
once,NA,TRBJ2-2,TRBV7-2,CASSPQGPNTGELFF,TGTGCCAGCAGCCCGCAGGGCCCGAACACCGGGGAGCTGTTTTTT
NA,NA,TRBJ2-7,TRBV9,CASSVGGQGGYEQYF,TGTGCCAGCAGCGTAGGGGGCCAGGGGGGATACGAGCAGTACTTC
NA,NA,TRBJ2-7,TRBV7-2,CASSNVGSYEQYF,TGTGCCAGCAGCAACGTCGGTTCCTACGAGCAGTACTTC
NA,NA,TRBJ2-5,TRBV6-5,CASSYGHEETQYF,TGTGCCAGCAGTTACGGGCACGAAGAGACCCAGTACTTC
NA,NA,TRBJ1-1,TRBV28,CASSYTTGLNTEAFF,TGTGCCAGCAGTTACACAACAGGGTTGAACACTGAAGCTTTCTTT
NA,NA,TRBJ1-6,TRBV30,CAWSASVSPLHF,TGTGCCTGGAGTGCTTCCGTCTCACCCCTCCACTTT
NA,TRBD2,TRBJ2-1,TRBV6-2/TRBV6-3,CASSHPSSGRAYEQFF,TGTGCCAGCAGTCATCCCTCTAGCGGGAGGGCCTATGAGCAGTTCTTC
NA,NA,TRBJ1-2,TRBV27,CASSSTSRTGWDGYTF,TGTGCCAGCAGTTCCACCTCACGCACAGGGTGGGATGGCTACACCTTC
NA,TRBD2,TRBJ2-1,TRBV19,CATWGRGNNEQFF,TGTGCCACCTGGGGGAGGGGCAACAATGAGCAGTTCTTC
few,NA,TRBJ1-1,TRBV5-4,CASSWGGEGTEAFF,TGTGCCAGCAGTTGGGGAGGGGAGGGCACTGAAGCTTTCTTT
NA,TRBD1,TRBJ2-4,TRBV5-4,CASSADAGGKNIQYF,TGTGCCAGCAGCGCCGATGCAGGGGGCAAAAACATTCAGTACTTC
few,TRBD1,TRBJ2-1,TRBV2,CASKGAIEQFF,TGTGCCAGCAAGGGGGCGATTGAGCAGTTCTTC
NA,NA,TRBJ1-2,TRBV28,CASSLRTGLDGYTF,TGTGCCAGCAGCCTTCGTACAGGGTTGGATGGCTACACCTTC
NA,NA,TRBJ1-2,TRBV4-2,CASSQDVSLVGYTF,TGTGCCAGCAGCCAAGACGTGAGTCTGGTAGGCTACACCTTC
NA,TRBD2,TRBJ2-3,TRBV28,CASSAGGVTDTQYF,TGTGCCAGCAGTGCCGGGGGGGTGACAGATACGCAGTATTTT
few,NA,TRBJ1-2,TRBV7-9,CASSLDTHYGYTF,TGTGCCAGCAGCCTAGACACCCACTATGGCTACACCTTC
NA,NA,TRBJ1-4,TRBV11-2,CASSLEAYHDGSNEKLFF,TGTGCCAGCAGCTTAGAGGCTTACCACGACGGGAGCAATGAAAAACTGTTTTTT
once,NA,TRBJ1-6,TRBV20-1,CSASVQGEGSPLHF,TGCAGTGCTAGTGTACAGGGAGAGGGGTCACCCCTCCACTTT
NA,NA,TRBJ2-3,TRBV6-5,CASRRDWDTDTQYF,TGTGCCAGCAGGCGGGACTGGGACACAGATACGCAGTATTTT
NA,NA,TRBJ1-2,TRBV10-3,CAIRPGNYGYTF,TGTGCCATCAGACCGGGGAACTATGGCTACACCTTC
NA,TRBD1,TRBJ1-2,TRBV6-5,CASSPGTEYGYTF,TGTGCCAGCAGCCCCGGGACAGAGTATGGCTACACCTTC
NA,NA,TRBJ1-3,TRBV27,CASSLLSGAGNTIYF,TGTGCCAGCAGTTTATTATCAGGGGCTGGAAACACCATATATTTT
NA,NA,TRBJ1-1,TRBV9,CASSERKAFF,TGTGCCAGCAGCGAGAGAAAAGCTTTCTTT
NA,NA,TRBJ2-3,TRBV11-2,CASSFARSSADTQYF,TGTGCCAGCAGCTTTGCGAGGTCCAGCGCAGATACGCAGTATTTT
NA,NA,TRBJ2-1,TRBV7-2,CASSLDGGGRYEQFF,TGTGCCAGCAGCTTAGATGGGGGGGGCCGGTATGAGCAGTTCTTC
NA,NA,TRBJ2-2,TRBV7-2,CASRVVGRGELFF,TGTGCCAGCAGGGTAGTGGGGCGCGGGGAGCTGTTTTTT
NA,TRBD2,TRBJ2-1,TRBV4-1,CASSHNPTGTRGSSYNEQFF,TGCGCCAGCAGCCACAACCCTACCGGGACTAGAGGGAGCTCCTACAATGAGCAGTTCTTC
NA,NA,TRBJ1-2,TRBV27,CASSLSIRHGYTF,TGTGCCAGCAGTTTATCGATCAGGCACGGCTACACCTTC
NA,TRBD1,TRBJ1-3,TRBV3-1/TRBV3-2,CASRSGTGSGNTIYF,TGTGCCAGCAGGTCCGGGACAGGGTCAGGAAACACCATATATTTT
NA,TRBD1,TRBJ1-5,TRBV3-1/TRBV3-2,CASSPGTGAARNQPQHF,TGTGCCAGCAGCCCCGGGACAGGGGCCGCGCGCAATCAGCCCCAGCATTTT
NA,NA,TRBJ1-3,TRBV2,CASSREFGNTIYF,TGTGCCAGCAGCAGGGAATTTGGAAACACCATATATTTT
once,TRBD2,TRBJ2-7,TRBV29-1,CSVAAGVNHEQYF,TGCAGCGTTGCCGCGGGAGTGAACCACGAGCAGTACTTC
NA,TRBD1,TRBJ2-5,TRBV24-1,CATSDFRGQKETQYF,TGTGCCACCAGTGATTTTAGGGGGCAAAAAGAGACCCAGTACTTC
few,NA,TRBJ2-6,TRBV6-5,CASERGANVLTF,TGTGCCAGCGAGCGAGGGGCCAACGTCCTGACTTTC
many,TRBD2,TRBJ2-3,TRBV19,CASSPPGTSGREGTDTQYF,TGTGCCAGTAGTCCGCCCGGGACTAGCGGGAGGGAGGGCACAGATACGCAGTATTTT
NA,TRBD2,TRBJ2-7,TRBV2,CASSEVAGGFEQYF,TGTGCCAGCAGTGAAGTGGCGGGGGGTTTCGAGCAGTACTTC